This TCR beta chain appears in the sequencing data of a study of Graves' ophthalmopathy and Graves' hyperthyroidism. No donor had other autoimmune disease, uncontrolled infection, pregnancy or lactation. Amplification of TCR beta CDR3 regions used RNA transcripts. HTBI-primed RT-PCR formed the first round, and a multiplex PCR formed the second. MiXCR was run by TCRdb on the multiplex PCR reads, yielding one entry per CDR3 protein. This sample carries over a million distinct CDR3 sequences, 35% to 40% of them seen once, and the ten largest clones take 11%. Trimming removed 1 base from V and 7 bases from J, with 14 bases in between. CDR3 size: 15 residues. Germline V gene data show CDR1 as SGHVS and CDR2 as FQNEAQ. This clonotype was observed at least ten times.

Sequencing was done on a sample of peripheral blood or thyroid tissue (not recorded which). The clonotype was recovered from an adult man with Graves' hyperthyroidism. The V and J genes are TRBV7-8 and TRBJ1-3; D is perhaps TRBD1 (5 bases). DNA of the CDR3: TGTGCCAGCAGCTTAGGTGCAGGGTACACGAACACCATATATTTT. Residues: CASSLGAGYTNTIYF.